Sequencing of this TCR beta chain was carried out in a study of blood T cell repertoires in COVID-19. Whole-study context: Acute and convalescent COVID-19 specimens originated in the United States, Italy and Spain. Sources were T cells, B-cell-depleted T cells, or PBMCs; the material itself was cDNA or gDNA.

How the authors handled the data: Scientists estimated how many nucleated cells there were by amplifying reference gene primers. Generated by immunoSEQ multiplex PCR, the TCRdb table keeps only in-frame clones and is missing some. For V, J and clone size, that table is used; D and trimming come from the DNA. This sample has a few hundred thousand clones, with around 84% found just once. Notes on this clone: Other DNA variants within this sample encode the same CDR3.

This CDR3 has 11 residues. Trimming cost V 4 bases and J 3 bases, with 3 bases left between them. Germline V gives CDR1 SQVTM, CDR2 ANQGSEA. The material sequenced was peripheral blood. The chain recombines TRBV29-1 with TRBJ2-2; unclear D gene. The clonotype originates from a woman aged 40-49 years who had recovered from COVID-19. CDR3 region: CSVADTGELFF. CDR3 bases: TGCAGCGTTGCGGACACCGGGGAGCTGTTTTTT.